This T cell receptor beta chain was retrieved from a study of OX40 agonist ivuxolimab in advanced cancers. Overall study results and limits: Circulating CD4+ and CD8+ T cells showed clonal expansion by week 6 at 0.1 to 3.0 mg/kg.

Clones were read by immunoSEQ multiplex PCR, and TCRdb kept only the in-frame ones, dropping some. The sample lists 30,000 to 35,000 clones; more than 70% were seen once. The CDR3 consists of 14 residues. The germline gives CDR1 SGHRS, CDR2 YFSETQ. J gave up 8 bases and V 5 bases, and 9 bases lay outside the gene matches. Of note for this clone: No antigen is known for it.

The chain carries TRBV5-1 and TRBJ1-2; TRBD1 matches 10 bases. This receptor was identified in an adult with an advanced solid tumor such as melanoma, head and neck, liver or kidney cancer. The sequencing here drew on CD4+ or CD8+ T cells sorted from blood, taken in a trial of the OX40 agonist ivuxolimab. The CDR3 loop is CASRSGTGAPGYTF. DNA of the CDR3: TGCGCCAGCAGATCCGGGACAGGGGCTCCGGGCTACACCTTC.